This section outlines one T cell receptor beta chain sequence together with its context. The target of this receptor is not known. Base-call qualities are not available, and no considerably larger clone is one nucleotide away. The immunoSEQ Assay, a bias-controlled multiplex PCR, was used to amplify TCRbeta CDR3 regions from genomic DNA. Concerning the study's data processing: The number of nucleated cells in each sample was estimated by amplification of reference gene primers within the assay. Sequence reads were collapsed and filtered to measure the absolute abundance of every unique TCRbeta CDR3 rearrangement. For each sample, productive Simpson clonality was calculated as the square root of Simpson's diversity index across productive rearrangements. The source is immuneACCESS, and TCRdb retained only in-frame sequences with V and J called. Part of the clones is not carried over; for the studies checked, unresolved V genes explain less than half of this, and the remainder is unexplained. V, J and clone size derive from that table, while D and trimming were established from the DNA sequence. Within this sample are about 180,000 clones, with approximately 80% of them counted one time only. 6.5% to 8.5% of the sample lies in the top ten.

This sample is part of a study of blood T cell repertoires in COVID-19 (dated by TCRdb to the early 2020s). Describing the broader study: The collaborator samples originated in the United States, Italy and Spain and spanned the acute and convalescent phases of COVID-19. The material from the prospective study consisted of cDNA or gDNA derived from T cells, B-cell-depleted T cells, or PBMCs. Deeply sampled blood TCRbeta repertoires from subjects exposed to, actively infected with, or recovered from COVID-19 were included in the dataset. The repertoires were released in a freely available public database intended as a resource for research on the immune response to SARS-CoV-2. Samples were obtained from the ongoing ImmuneRACE study (first 160 participants) and from about 1,300 subjects provided by 6 global collaborators. A de-identified subject ID, COVID-19 status, age in years and sex were almost always included in the sample metadata. Where available, HLA class I and class II types were obtained from metadata supplied by the sample provider rather than from assay-based typing. General findings and caveats noted by the study authors: How much clinical and demographic metadata was included differed by source and by participant, and the metadata was provided uncurated.

As encoded in the germline V gene, CDR1 is SGHAT while CDR2 is FQNNGV. V sheds 1 base and J sheds 2 bases, leaving 12 bases between their ends. From the cysteine through the phenylalanine, the CDR3 covers 15 amino acids. Kept here is only the CDR3 DNA, which spans 45 bases and is read in frame from base 1. The collaborating institutions used their own protocols to collect whole blood in K2EDTA tubes. For TCRbeta analysis, collaborator samples were shipped as frozen whole blood, as isolated PBMCs, or as DNA extracted from either sample type. The sample taken for sequencing was peripheral blood. The origin of this receptor is a human donor in a cohort sampled during active COVID-19. Recombination connected TRBV11-2 to TRBJ2-7; a tentative D call is TRBD1 (6 bases match). The nucleotide sequence reads TGTGCCAGCAGCTTAGGAGGGGGTGGAACCTACGAGCAGTACTTC. It specifies CASSLGGGGTYEQYF. When the CDR3 is completed using the reference TRBV11-2 and TRBJ2-7 genes on either side, the full variable domain is EAGVAQSPRYKIIEKRQSVAFWCNPISGHATLYWYQQILGQGPKLLIQFQNNGVVDDSQLPKDRFSAERLKGVDSTLKIQPAKLEDSAVYLCASSLGGGGTYEQYFGPGTRLTVT.